The 21 T cell receptor beta chains below were found in one sample sequenced in a study of CD8+CD57+ T cells in acquired aplastic anemia. CDR3 and TCR beta VDJ profiling relied on a genomic DNA template. Each CDR3 protein gets one entry after TCRdb re-called the reads with MiXCR. The sample includes roughly 500,000 distinct CDR3 sequences, under 40% of them seen just once. Sequenced patients had shown CD8+CD57+ cell expansion by flow cytometry. Sequencing was carried out using sorted CD4+, CD8+, or CD8+CD57+ T cells (not recorded which) from PBMCs. The receptor source for this set is a human donor with aplastic anemia.

Here the CDR3 DNA reads TGTGCCAGCAGCGTTTTACCAGGGAGGGACAATGAGCAGTTCTTC. Translating it yields CASSVLPGRDNEQFF. The rearrangement joins TRBV9 to TRBJ2-1, with 7 nucleotides matching TRBD2. Trimming cost V 2 bases and J 5 bases; bases outside gene matches: 7. Per germline, CDR1 SGDLS and CDR2 YYNGEE. CDR3 size: 15 residues.

V is TRBV7-3 and J is TRBJ2-6; tentative D call: TRBD2 (6 bases). CDR1 and CDR2 from the germline V gene are SGHTA and FQGTGA. This CDR3 is built from 17 residues. V was trimmed by 5 bases and J by 0 bases, leaving 14 bases between them. CDR3 sequence (DNA): TGTGCCAGCAGCCGACTGGGACTGATCTCTGGGGCCAACGTCCTGACTTTC. This encodes CASSRLGLISGANVLTF. Full variable domain (rest looked up from reference TRBV7-3 and TRBJ2-6): GAGVSQTPSNKVTEKGKYVELRCDPISGHTALYWYRQSLGQGPEFLIYFQGTGAADDSGLPNDRFFAVRPEGSVSTLKIQRTERGDSAVYLCASSRLGLISGANVLTFGAGSRLTVL.

This clonotype has ten or more counts. This chain connects TRBV7-9 to TRBJ1-2, with D perhaps TRBD1 (5 bases). The CDR3 has 14 residues. With 6 bases removed from V and 0 bases from J, the gap between germline ends came to 11 bases. The germline V gene encodes CDR1 SEHNR and CDR2 FQNEAQ (reference sequence). CDR3: CASSLTDSNYGYTF. The CDR3 nucleotides read TGTGCCAGCAGTCTGACAGATTCTAACTATGGCTACACCTTC.

This clonotype occurred many times. The CDR3 loop is CASSESGRANTEAFF. The CDR3 bases are TGCGCCAGCAGTGAGTCGGGCAGGGCGAACACTGAAGCTTTCTTT. V and J are TRBV10-1 and TRBJ1-1; a weak D match, TRBD1 (5 bases). This CDR3 has 15 amino acids. Germline CDR1 WNHNN, CDR2 SYGVQD (reference sequence). The ends were cut back, 0 bases at V and 1 base at J, with 9 bases in the middle.

In this sample, this clonotype turned up a few times. The V gene is TRBV30, the J gene TRBJ1-3, with 8 positions matching TRBD1. J lost 0 bases, V lost 4 bases, and 17 bases had no gene match. In germline, CDR1 is GTSNPN, CDR2 SVGIG (reference sequence). There are 19 residues in the CDR3. The CDR3 spells CAWTPVGQGVRSSGNTIYF. In DNA form, the CDR3 reads TGTGCCTGGACGCCCGTTGGACAGGGAGTTCGCTCCTCTGGAAACACCATATATTTT. The variable domain in full, with the rest retrieved from reference TRBV30 and TRBJ1-3, is SQTIHQWPATLVQPVGSPLSLECTVEGTSNPNLYWYRQAAGRGLQLLFYSVGIGQISSEVPQNLSASRPQDRQFILSSKKLLLSDSGFYLCAWTPVGQGVRSSGNTIYFGEGSWLTVV.

This clonotype was found many times. The chain links TRBV2 to TRBJ2-6; D is unresolved. The germline gives CDR1 SNHLY, CDR2 FYNNEI. V gave up 6 bases and J gave up 2 bases, with 8 bases separating them. The CDR3 has 14 amino acids. DNA of the CDR3: TGTGCCAGCAGCCCCGACGCTGGGGCCAACGTCCTGACTTTC. Protein: CASSPDAGANVLTF.

The chain employs TRBV18 and TRBJ2-5; 8 nucleotides align to TRBD2. Germline V CDR1 and CDR2: KGHSH, LQKENI. The CDR3 sequence is 17 residues long. Unmatched junction bases numbered 8, after V lost 0 bases and J lost 2 bases. The CDR3 protein is CASSPPVLAGPQETQYF. As DNA, the CDR3 is TGTGCCAGCTCACCACCGGTGCTAGCGGGCCCACAAGAGACCCAGTACTTC.

The table lists this clonotype with many counts. CDR3 DNA sequence: TGTGCCACCAGCCCCGAGGGATCTGGAAACACCATATATTTT. Translation: CATSPEGSGNTIYF. The V call is TRBV24-1, the J call TRBJ1-3; no clear D gene. The CDR3 contains 14 residues. The germline V gene has CDR1 KGHDR and CDR2 SFDVKD. Trimming pared 7 bases from V and 1 base from J, leaving 10 bases between.

This clonotype was seen a handful of times. Likely a read error: the CDR3 ends without its conserved phenylalanine or tryptophan. The DNA is left out, because the CDR3 cannot be placed on it with certainty; the CDR3 is given as TCRdb lists it. This rearrangement joins TRBV7-3 to TRBJ2-7; TRBD1 is the table's D call, not checked against the DNA. The CDR3 is made up of 8 amino acids, end residues included. CDR1 is SGHTA, CDR2 FQGTGA, per germline. The CDR3 loop is CASSRRTG.

This sequence joins TRBV7-9 and TRBJ1-2; D may be TRBD1 (6 bases). The CDR3 is 16 residues long. Trimming left V 1 base short and J 6 bases short, with 18 bases between. CDR1 SEHNR and CDR2 FQNEAQ come from the germline V gene (reference sequence). The CDR3 DNA reads TGTGCCAGCAGCTTAGATCAGTACCAGGGGACCCATGGCTACACCTTC. It translates to CASSLDQYQGTHGYTF.

The V and J genes are TRBV24-1 and TRBJ1-4; D remains unclear. This CDR3 contains 14 residues. The V end lost 5 bases, the J end lost 3 bases, and 9 bases lay between the germline ends. Per germline, CDR1 KGHDR and CDR2 SFDVKD. CDR3 residues: CATSVLKANEKLFF. CDR3 nucleotide sequence: TGTGCCACCAGTGTGCTGAAGGCTAATGAAAAACTGTTTTTT.

The chain joins TRBV19 to TRBJ1-1; D might be TRBD1 (5 bases). The CDR3 is made up of 12 amino acids. The germline V gene encodes CDR1 LNHDA and CDR2 SQIVND (reference sequence). Trimming took 4 bases from V and 6 from J, leaving 9 bases between them. The CDR3, as DNA: TGTGCCAGTAGTACTGCGGGGGCTGAAGCTTTCTTT. Its protein is CASSTAGAEAFF.

This clonotype occurred many times. DNA for the CDR3: TGTGCCAGCAGCGTAGGGAGGGCTTGGACAGGGAAGTATGGCTACACCTTC. Translated: CASSVGRAWTGKYGYTF. The chain carries TRBV9 and TRBJ1-2, with 8 bases fitting TRBD1. Germline-derived CDR1 and CDR2 are SGDLS and YYNGEE. The CDR3 runs 17 residues. With 0 bases clipped from V and 5 bases from J, the junction kept 12 bases outside the gene matches. Filled out from reference TRBV9 and TRBJ1-2, the complete variable domain reads DSGVTQTPKHLITATGQRVTLRCSPRSGDLSVYWYQQSLDQGLQFLIQYYNGEERAKGNILERFSAQQFPDLHSELNLSSLELGDSALYFCASSVGRAWTGKYGYTFGSGTRLTVV.

This clonotype was observed many times. The chain has TRBV19 and TRBJ1-2, with 8 bases matching TRBD1. The germline V gene encodes CDR1 LNHDA and CDR2 SQIVND (reference sequence). V trimming: 8 bases; J trimming: 5 bases; junction bases outside the gene matches: 7. The CDR3 covers 13 residues. CDR3 loop: CASLQDRGYGYTF. The CDR3 DNA reads TGTGCCAGTTTACAAGACAGGGGATATGGCTACACCTTC.

The V call is TRBV6-1, the J call TRBJ2-2; D is unresolved. Deletions cut 6 bases from V and 2 bases from J, with 10 bases between. CDR3 length: 14 residues. CDR1 MNHNS and CDR2 SASEGT come from the germline V gene. Written as DNA, the CDR3 is TGTGCCAGCAGGAGTTTAGACAACACCGGGGAGCTGTTTTTT. Protein: CASRSLDNTGELFF.

The table lists this clonotype with many counts. The chain carries TRBV10-3 and TRBJ2-7, with 8 bases that match TRBD1. Trimming removed 10 bases from V and 4 bases from J; junction bases left unmatched: 21. The germline V gene encodes CDR1 ENHRY and CDR2 SYGVKD. The CDR3 sequence is 17 residues long. The CDR3 spells CATNNRGVAGGIYEQYF. CDR3 sequence (DNA): TGTGCCACCAACAACAGGGGGGTTGCAGGGGGCATTTACGAGCAGTACTTC.

This clonotype showed up many times. The chain has TRBV7-8 and TRBJ2-7; D not certain. Trimming removed 5 bases at V and 4 bases at J, with 12 bases between. This CDR3 comprises 13 residues. Per germline, CDR1 SGHVS and CDR2 FQNEAQ. The CDR3 is CASSPTRIYEQYF. In nucleotides, the CDR3 is TGTGCCAGCAGCCCCACCCGGATATACGAGCAGTACTTC.

This chain connects TRBV15 to TRBJ1-2, with 8 bases identical to TRBD1. V dropped 3 bases and J dropped 6; count of bases not matched to a gene: 3. The CDR3 has 13 residues. Germline V gene data show CDR1 as LNHNV and CDR2 as YYDKDF (reference sequence). The CDR3 loop is CATSRYRGDGYTF. DNA of the CDR3: TGTGCCACCAGCAGGTACAGGGGGGATGGCTACACCTTC. The variable domain in full, completed from reference TRBV15 and TRBJ1-2, reads DAMVIQNPRYQVTQFGKPVTLSCSQTLNHNVMYWYQQKSSQAPKLLFHYYDKDFNNEADTPDNFQSRRPNTSFCFLDIRSPGLGDTAMYLCATSRYRGDGYTFGSGTRLTVV.

V is TRBV5-4 and J is TRBJ1-2, with D possibly matching TRBD1 (5 bases). The CDR3 totals 18 residues. V shed 0 bases and J shed 0 bases, with 18 bases lying between them. Germline values: CDR1 SGHNT, CDR2 YYREEE (reference sequence). The CDR3 is CASSLDPPGTPSNYGYTF. As DNA, the CDR3 is TGTGCCAGCAGCTTGGATCCTCCCGGGACTCCATCTAACTATGGCTACACCTTC. The entire variable domain, with the rest obtained from reference TRBV5-4 and TRBJ1-2, is as follows: ETGVTQSPTHLIKTRGQQVTLRCSSQSGHNTVSWYQQALGQGPQFIFQYYREEENGRGNFPPRFSGLQFPNYSSELNVNALELDDSALYLCASSLDPPGTPSNYGYTFGSGTRLTVV.

V and J are TRBV2 and TRBJ2-3; the D is unclear. Trimming removed 5 bases at V and 0 bases at J, with 18 bases between. The CDR3 loop spans 17 amino acids. Germline V CDR1 and CDR2: SNHLY, FYNNEI. This CDR3 is CASSLELSTSSTDTQYF. In DNA, the CDR3 is TGTGCCAGCAGTTTAGAGCTGTCTACTTCTAGCACAGATACGCAGTATTTT.

The chain couples TRBV11-2 to TRBJ2-7; TRBD1 matches at 7 bases. CDR3 size: 16 residues. Germline CDR1 SGHAT, CDR2 FQNNGV. Trimming removed 5 bases from V and 2 bases from J; junction bases left unmatched: 12. This CDR3 is CASSPSSGQSTYEQYF. Here the CDR3 DNA reads TGTGCCAGCAGCCCGTCTTCGGGACAGTCAACCTACGAGCAGTACTTC.